Below, 5 T cell receptor beta chains from the same sample are listed, as sequenced in a study of OX40 agonist ivuxolimab in advanced cancers. Library creation used the immunoSEQ multiplex PCR assay. What TCRdb holds here is the immuneACCESS table cut down to in-frame rearrangements. Part of the clones is not present; checked against another copy, under half of the missing clones reflect an unresolved V gene, and the others are unexplained. This sample gives roughly 42,000 clones in total; around 86% of them show up just once. About 13% of the sample lies in the top ten. The specimen comprised CD4+ or CD8+ T cells sorted from blood, sampled in a trial of the OX40 agonist ivuxolimab. The receptors derive from an adult with an advanced solid tumor such as melanoma, head and neck, liver or kidney cancer.

The CDR3 DNA reads TGTGCCAGCAGCCCCAGTGGGGGCTCACCGGAAGCTTTCTTT. Translation gives CASSPSGGSPEAFF. The chain has TRBV7-9 and TRBJ1-1, with D possibly TRBD1 on 6 matching bases. Germline CDR1 is SEHNR and CDR2 is FQNEAQ (reference sequence). The CDR3 length is 14 residues. With 5 bases removed from V and 8 bases from J, the gap between germline ends came to 18 bases.

The V and J genes are TRBV10-3 and TRBJ2-3; the D is unclear. Germline CDR1 is ENHRY and CDR2 is SYGVKD. CDR3 length: 18 amino acids. Trimming stripped 0 bases from V and 0 bases from J, with 16 bases between. The CDR3 DNA follows: TGTGCCATCAGTGAGTCCGATTGGTCAACCCCTAGCACAGATACGCAGTATTTT. This translates into CAISESDWSTPSTDTQYF.

This clone was seen only once. The chain has TRBV6-5 and TRBJ1-1; D possibly corresponds to TRBD1 (5 bases). The CDR3 has 11 amino acids. V was trimmed by 7 bases and J by 7 bases, leaving 10 bases between them. Per germline, CDR1 MNHEY and CDR2 SVGAGI. The CDR3 reads CASTRADEAFF. The CDR3 coding sequence is TGTGCCAGCACCAGGGCCGATGAAGCTTTCTTT.

This clone occurred a few times. The CDR3 coding sequence is TGTGCCAGCAGCCTCCGGACGGCTTTTCCCTACGAGCAGTACTTC. Residues: CASSLRTAFPYEQYF. The chain combines TRBV13 with TRBJ2-7; D not certain. Trimming left V 5 bases short and J 2 bases short, with 16 bases between. Germline-derived CDR1 and CDR2 are PRHDT and FYEKMQ (reference sequence). This CDR3 is 15 amino acids long.

The V and J genes are TRBV4-3 and TRBJ1-1, with D uncertain. V lost 5 bases and J lost 6, with 19 bases in between. CDR3 length equals 15 residues. Germline CDR1 reads LGHNA; CDR2 reads YSLEER. The CDR3 region is CASSDLGWEDAEAFF. DNA for the CDR3: TGCGCCAGCAGCGATTTGGGGTGGGAGGACGCTGAAGCTTTCTTT.